Described below is a single T cell receptor beta chain sequence and its context. These data are taken from a study of blood T cell repertoires in COVID-19. Study context: Spain, Italy and the United States supplied samples that represented acute and convalescent COVID-19. In each case, the material was cDNA or gDNA derived from T cells, B-cell-depleted T cells, or PBMCs.

Method: immunoSEQ multiplex PCR; TCRdb's copy keeps in-frame clones and lacks some. This repertoire shows some 270,000 clones, approximately 85% found once; its top ten account for roughly 0.87%. The germline gives CDR1 MGHRA, CDR2 YSYEKL. The CDR3 is 22 amino acids. V lost 7 bases to trimming and J lost 3 bases; unmatched junction nucleotides: 30. The V gene is TRBV4-1, the J gene TRBJ1-1; 9 bases agree with TRBD1. This sequence originates from a human donor with COVID-19, enrolled during active disease. The donor label of this sample is uncertain. The source material was peripheral blood. The CDR3 DNA sequence: TGCGCCAGCAACGGATACAGGGGGCGAGACGGCCAGCAAGGTCGGGGTGACACTGAAGCTTTCTTT. Protein product: CASNGYRGRDGQQGRGDTEAFF.